This entry concerns a single T cell receptor beta chain. Its binding antigen is unknown. Per-base quality was not reported, and no clone a single base away is much larger than it. The junction shows trimming of 2 bases on V and 7 bases on J, plus 3 bases between the germline ends. Per the germline V gene, MNHEY is the CDR1 and SVGAGI is the CDR2. The CDR3 goes from the cysteine to the phenylalanine over 11 residues. Only the CDR3 portion is preserved as DNA: 33 bases, with reading frame beginning at the first base. This sample is drawn from a study of CD8 T cells in ankylosing spondylitis (dated by TCRdb to about 2017). Study-level background: T cell receptor beta repertoires were profiled in healthy donors and ankylosing spondylitis patients so that disease-linked TCR variants could be found. In total, the full study cohort was made up of 108 healthy donors and 25 to 30 ankylosing spondylitis patients. Samples of peripheral blood were taken, and for ankylosing spondylitis patients, synovial fluid was collected as well.

General conclusions and limits of the study: The disease-linked clones had a CD8+ phenotype and were found at relatively low frequencies in peripheral blood. Blood from ankylosing spondylitis patients appeared to be characterized by a TCR beta motif made up of seven or eight highly homologous amino acid variants. The disease-linked clones were reported to be significantly enriched in matched synovial fluid samples from ankylosing spondylitis patients. Some TCR beta motif variants had previously been reported in synovial fluid and blood of reactive arthritis patients, which suggested common disease-initiation mechanisms.

TCRdb shows the sequencer as Illumina HiSeq 2500. TCR beta libraries were prepared by quantitative 5'-RACE with molecular barcodes. In the authors' own workflow: To identify disease-linked TCR variants, a new computational method was used, one built on a probabilistic model of VDJ rearrangement. Through fastp at Q25 and MiXCR, TCRdb rebuilt clones from the public reads, retaining in-frame beta chains. Under each unique CDR3 protein, matching rows form one entry showing the most common genes and DNA. TCRdb assigned the V and J calls; the authors' analysis was not used. This sample has roughly 200,000 distinct CDR3 sequences in its table, and 9.5% to 15% of those were observed once. The ten largest clones take up 16% of the sample.

The receptor was isolated from a male donor with ankylosing spondylitis or in good health (not recorded which). This chain joins TRBV6-5 to TRBJ2-1, with the D gene call left open. Sequencing input: blood, either unsorted or a sorted T cell fraction (not recorded which). The CDR3 region has the sequence CASSYLNEQFF. The nucleotide sequence is TGTGCCAGCAGTTACCTAAATGAGCAGTTCTTC.